This T cell receptor (beta chain) emerged from a study of blood T cell repertoires in COVID-19. Assay: immunoSEQ multiplex PCR; the TCRdb copy retains only in-frame clones and omits some. The sample holds over 120,000 clones, roughly 87% seen once. The V and J ends lost 5 bases and 0 bases respectively, with 8 bases between them. This CDR3 contains 15 residues. CDR1 is SGHTA, CDR2 FQGNSA, per germline. The clonotype comes from a woman between 45 and 65 years old with acute or convalescent COVID-19. V usage is TRBV7-2 and J usage is TRBJ2-6; no clear D gene. Sequenced: peripheral blood. This CDR3 is CASSQWASGANVLTF. DNA of the CDR3: TGTGCCAGCAGCCAGTGGGCCTCTGGGGCCAACGTCCTGACTTTC.